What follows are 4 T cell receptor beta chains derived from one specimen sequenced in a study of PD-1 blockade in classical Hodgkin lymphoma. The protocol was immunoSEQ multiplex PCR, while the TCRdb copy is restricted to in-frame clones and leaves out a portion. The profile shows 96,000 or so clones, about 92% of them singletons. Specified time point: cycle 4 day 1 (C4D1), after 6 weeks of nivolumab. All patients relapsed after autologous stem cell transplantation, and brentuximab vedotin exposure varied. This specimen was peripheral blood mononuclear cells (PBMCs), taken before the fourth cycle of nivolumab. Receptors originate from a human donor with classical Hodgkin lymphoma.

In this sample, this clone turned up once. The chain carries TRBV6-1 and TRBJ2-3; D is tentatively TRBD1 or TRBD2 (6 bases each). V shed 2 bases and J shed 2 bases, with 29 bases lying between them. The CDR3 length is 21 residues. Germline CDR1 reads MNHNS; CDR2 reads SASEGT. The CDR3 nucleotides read TGTGCCAGCAGTGAATGGGGGCCCGCGAGGGGAATAGCGGATTACACAGATACGCAGTATTTT. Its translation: CASSEWGPARGIADYTDTQYF.

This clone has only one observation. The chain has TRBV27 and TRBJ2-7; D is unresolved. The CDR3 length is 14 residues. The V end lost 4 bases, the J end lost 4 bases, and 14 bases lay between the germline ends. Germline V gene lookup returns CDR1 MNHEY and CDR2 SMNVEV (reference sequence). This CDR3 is CASSWVGSLYEQYF. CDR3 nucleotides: TGTGCCAGCAGTTGGGTGGGAAGTTTATACGAGCAGTACTTC.

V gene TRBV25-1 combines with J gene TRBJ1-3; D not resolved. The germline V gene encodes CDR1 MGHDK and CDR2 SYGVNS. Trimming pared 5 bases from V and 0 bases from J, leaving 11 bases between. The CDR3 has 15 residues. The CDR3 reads CASSNGLISGNTIYF. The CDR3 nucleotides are TGTGCCAGCAGTAACGGACTCATCTCTGGAAACACCATATATTTT. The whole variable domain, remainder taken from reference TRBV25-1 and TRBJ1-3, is EADIYQTPRYLVIGTGKKITLECSQTMGHDKMYWYQQDPGMELHLIHYSYGVNSTEKGDLSSESTVSRIRTEHFPLTLESARPSHTSQYLCASSNGLISGNTIYFGEGSWLTVV.

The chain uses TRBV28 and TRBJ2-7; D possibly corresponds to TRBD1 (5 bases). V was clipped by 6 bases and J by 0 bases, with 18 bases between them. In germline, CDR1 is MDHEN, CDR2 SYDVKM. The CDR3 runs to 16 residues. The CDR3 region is CASRTMSGLSSYEQYF. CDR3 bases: TGTGCCAGCAGAACTATGTCAGGGTTAAGCTCCTACGAGCAGTACTTC.